The 29 T cell receptor beta chains below all came from one sample that was sequenced in a study of human thymus T cells (TCRdb year 2020). Thymus tissue was obtained as surgical resects removed during corrective cardiac surgery. Libraries were made using the immunoSEQ multiplex PCR assay. TCRdb provides this immuneACCESS table in a form limited to in-frame rearrangements. Some clones are lacking; in checked studies, under half of them reflect an unresolved V gene, and why the rest are absent is not known. This sample holds 70,000 to 75,000 clones; approximately 95% were observed only once. The ten top clones hold around 0.03% of the sample. Specimen: thymus tissue. The receptors here all came from a girl less than two years old with a congenital heart defect but otherwise immunologically healthy.

V and J are TRBV28 and TRBJ2-7; TRBD2 matches 7 bases. Germline V lookup: CDR1 MDHEN, CDR2 SYDVKM. Trimming cost V 7 bases and J 5 bases; bases outside gene matches: 2. CDR3 length equals 11 residues. The CDR3 is CASTGGNEQYF. DNA for the CDR3: TGTGCCAGCACCGGGGGGAACGAGCAGTACTTC.

This clone was observed once. This chain uses TRBV14 with TRBJ1-2; 11 nucleotides match TRBD1. This CDR3 spans 14 amino acids. The trim removed 0 bases at V and 7 bases at J, leaving 1 base unmatched. Germline loops: CDR1 SGHDN, CDR2 FVKESK. CDR3 sequence reads: CASSQEGQGAGYTF. The CDR3 DNA sequence: TGTGCCAGCAGCCAAGAAGGACAGGGGGCTGGCTACACCTTC.

V is TRBV5-6 and J is TRBJ1-2, with D unclear. Germline V lookup: CDR1 SGHDT, CDR2 YYEEEE. The length of the CDR3 is 14 residues. Trimming pared 0 bases from V and 4 bases from J, leaving 10 bases between. The CDR3 DNA follows: TGTGCCAGCAGCTTGGGGAGCCTAGGCTATGGCTACACCTTC. Translated, it gives CASSLGSLGYGYTF.

This chain connects TRBV5-1 to TRBJ2-1; the match to TRBD2 covers 14 bases. V shed 3 bases and J 4 bases; nucleotides not matched to a gene: 3. Germline CDR1 SGHRS, CDR2 YFSETQ. The CDR3 runs to 16 residues. Here the CDR3 reads CASSSGTSGSYNEQFF. The CDR3 coding sequence is TGCGCCAGCAGCTCCGGGACTAGCGGGAGTTACAATGAGCAGTTCTTC.

This chain links TRBV5-1 with TRBJ2-5; the D is unclear. Germline V gene lookup returns CDR1 SGHRS and CDR2 YFSETQ. Trimming pared 4 bases from V and 1 base from J, leaving 14 bases between. The CDR3 extends over 15 amino acids. The CDR3, as DNA: TGCGCCAGCAGCCCCCGCCAGACGACCCAAGAGACCCAGTACTTC. As protein: CASSPRQTTQETQYF.

The chain has TRBV21-1 and TRBJ2-7; the table's TRBD1 call for D was not verified on the DNA. TRBV21-1 is given as a pseudogene. The CDR3 runs 16 residues. CDR3 sequence (DNA): TGTGCCAGCAGCAAAGACGGGACAGGGGGCCCTTACGAGCAGTACTTC. Residues: CASSKDGTGGPYEQYF.

The chain recombines TRBV20-1 with TRBJ1-2; a possible D gene is TRBD1 (5 bases). Germline CDR1 is DFQATT and CDR2 is SNEGSKA (reference sequence). CDR3 size: 9 residues. The V and J ends lost 6 bases and 14 bases respectively, with 13 bases between them. The DNA of the CDR3 is TGCAGTGCCCCACAGGCGGCAACCTTC. Translation gives CSAPQAATF.

DNA of the CDR3: TGTGCCAGCAGCTTGGGGTTATCAGGGCAGCCCCAGCATTTT. It encodes CASSLGLSGQPQHF. The chain is built from TRBV5-8 and TRBJ1-5, with a tentative D call TRBD1 (5 bases). The CDR3 loop spans 14 amino acids. Per the germline V gene, CDR1 is SGHTS and CDR2 is YDEGEE. Trimming removed 0 bases at V and 7 bases at J, with 11 bases between.

The rearrangement links TRBV6-6 to TRBJ1-2; a weak D match, TRBD1 (6 bases). This CDR3 has 15 amino acids. V lost 0 bases and J lost 4, with 12 bases in between. Germline CDR1 reads MNHNY; CDR2 reads SVGAGI (reference sequence). The CDR3 protein is CASSYSMGGAYGYTF. In DNA form, the CDR3 reads TGTGCCAGCAGTTACTCGATGGGGGGGGCCTATGGCTACACCTTC.

This chain connects TRBV7-8 to TRBJ2-1, with 9 bases that match TRBD1. The germline gives CDR1 SGHVS, CDR2 FQNEAQ. V gave up 5 bases and J gave up 6 bases; unmatched junction bases: 5. The CDR3 has 14 residues. The CDR3 region is CASSLTTGGNEQFF. The DNA of the CDR3 is TGTGCCAGCAGCCTAACGACAGGGGGCAATGAGCAGTTCTTC.

V and J are TRBV28 and TRBJ1-5; D might be TRBD1 (6 bases). CDR1 and CDR2 from the germline V gene are MDHEN and SYDVKM. This CDR3 is built from 13 residues. Between the trimmed V and J ends, which lost 3 bases and 6 bases, there was a span of 9 bases. The CDR3 nucleotides read TGTGCCAGCAGTTTCGGGGGCGGTCAGCCCCAGCATTTT. Protein: CASSFGGGQPQHF.

J is TRBJ2-1 and V is TRBV4-1, with 10 bases aligning to TRBD2. The V gene end was trimmed by 0 bases and the J gene end by 0 bases; junction bases not matched to a gene: 5. Looked up from germline, CDR1 is MGHRA and CDR2 is YSYEKL. The CDR3 spans 18 residues. The CDR3 DNA follows: TGCGCCAGCAGCCAAGATCTGGCTAGCGGGAGCTCCTACAATGAGCAGTTCTTC. Protein product: CASSQDLASGSSYNEQFF.

This clone came up a few times. The chain has TRBV11-2 and TRBJ2-7; tentative D call: TRBD1 (6 bases). The germline V gene has CDR1 SGHAT and CDR2 FQNNGV. This CDR3 is built from 15 residues. Trimming stripped 6 bases from V and 0 bases from J, with 15 bases between. The CDR3 reads CASRTTDSLSYEQYF. The CDR3 DNA reads as TGTGCCAGCAGAACCACGGACAGCCTCTCCTACGAGCAGTACTTC.

This clone came up a few times. The rearrangement links TRBV7-9 to TRBJ1-1; D gene unclear. The V and J ends lost 5 bases and 0 bases respectively, with 7 bases between them. The CDR3 sequence is 13 residues long. Per the germline V gene, CDR1 is SEHNR and CDR2 is FQNEAQ (reference sequence). The CDR3 loop reads CASSLVVNTEAFF. The CDR3 DNA reads as TGTGCCAGCAGCCTAGTGGTGAACACTGAAGCTTTCTTT.

The chain recombines TRBV9 with TRBJ2-7; 13 nucleotides match TRBD2. The J segment lost 2 bases and the V segment lost 3 bases, leaving 5 bases of the junction unmatched. The CDR3 covers 16 residues. Germline CDR1 SGDLS, CDR2 YYNGEE. Here the CDR3 reads CASSAELAGGPYEQYF. For the CDR3, the DNA is TGTGCCAGCAGCGCAGAACTAGCGGGAGGGCCCTACGAGCAGTACTTC.

The chain uses TRBV7-2 and TRBJ2-3; 11 nucleotides agree with TRBD2. The ends lost 4 bases at V and 2 bases at J; junction bases unmatched: 8. Germline CDR1 reads SGHTA; CDR2 reads FQGNSA. This CDR3 has 17 residues. The CDR3 DNA reads TGTGCCAGCAGCTACGTCCCGGGACTAGCGGACACAGATACGCAGTATTTT. It is translated as CASSYVPGLADTDTQYF.

The V and J genes are TRBV29-1 and TRBJ1-5; perhaps TRBD1 as D (6 bases). Germline V CDR1 and CDR2: SQVTM, ANQGSEA. V was shortened by 4 bases and J by 6 bases, with 16 bases between the two germline ends. The CDR3 spans 14 residues. CDR3: CSVVMGARGQPQHF. In DNA form, the CDR3 reads TGCAGCGTTGTCATGGGGGCCAGGGGTCAGCCCCAGCATTTT.

The rearrangement links TRBV4-1 to TRBJ2-1; TRBD2 agrees at 10 bases. The CDR3 totals 16 residues. The ends lost 0 bases at V and 8 bases at J; junction bases unmatched: 7. Germline values: CDR1 MGHRA, CDR2 YSYEKL. In DNA form, the CDR3 reads TGCGCCAGCAGCCAAGATCAGCGGGAGGGCCTCCATGAGCAGTTCTTC. Its protein product is CASSQDQREGLHEQFF.

V gene TRBV2 combines with J gene TRBJ2-4; possible D gene TRBD2, 7 bases. Trimming removed 7 bases from V and 9 bases from J, with 16 bases in between. The CDR3 runs to 13 residues. Germline V CDR1 and CDR2: SNHLY, FYNNEI. The CDR3 loop is CASNRAGEGIQYF. Written as DNA, the CDR3 is TGTGCCAGCAACAGGGCAGGGGAGGGCATTCAGTACTTC.

The rearrangement links TRBV19 to TRBJ2-2; D possibly corresponds to TRBD1 (8 bases). CDR1 and CDR2 from the germline V gene are LNHDA and SQIVND (reference sequence). The CDR3 extends over 16 amino acids. The V and J ends lost 10 bases and 3 bases respectively, with 21 bases between them. For the CDR3, the DNA is TGTGCCACCTACCTCGACAGGGGAGGGGACACCGGGGAGCTGTTTTTT. This codes for CATYLDRGGDTGELFF.

The V call is TRBV10-1, the J call TRBJ2-3, with 7 bases aligning to TRBD1. Trimming at V came to 6 bases and at J to 3 bases, leaving 12 bases not matched to a gene. The CDR3 is 16 amino acids. Germline V gives CDR1 WNHNN, CDR2 SYGVQD (reference sequence). In nucleotides, the CDR3 is TGCGCCAGCAGCGAGATCGACAGGGATGGTACAGATACGCAGTATTTT. It is translated as CASSEIDRDGTDTQYF.

This clone came up once. The V and J genes are TRBV6-1 and TRBJ2-3, with D possibly being TRBD2 (6 bases). V dropped 1 base and J dropped 5 bases, with 13 bases sitting between them. CDR3 length: 15 amino acids. Germline lookup yields CDR1 MNHNS and CDR2 SASEGT. DNA of the CDR3: TGTGCCAGCAGTGAAGAGGACGGGAGAGGAGATACGCAGTATTTT. Its protein product is CASSEEDGRGDTQYF.

The chain is built from TRBV7-6 and TRBJ2-3; D perhaps matches TRBD2 (5 bases). The CDR3 loop spans 16 amino acids. Germline V lookup: CDR1 SGHVS, CDR2 FNYEAQ. Between the trimmed V and J ends, which lost 1 base and 1 base, there was a span of 12 bases. CDR3 coding DNA: TGTGCCAGCAGCTTAGGAAGAGGGAAGGGCACAGATACGCAGTATTTT. As protein: CASSLGRGKGTDTQYF.

This clone was counted a few times. V usage is TRBV28 and J usage is TRBJ1-1; a possible D gene is TRBD1 (5 bases). CDR1 and CDR2 (germline): MDHEN, SYDVKM. The CDR3 contains 15 residues. The germline V and J ends were trimmed by 5 bases and 7 bases, with 20 bases remaining between them. The CDR3 loop is CASSPIPGTTYEAFF. The CDR3 DNA follows: TGTGCCAGCAGTCCTATACCCGGGACGACCTATGAAGCTTTCTTT.

The CDR3 region is CASSPLRGVNYGYTF. CDR3 coding DNA: TGTGCCAGCAGTCCCCTTAGGGGGGTTAACTATGGCTACACCTTC. The rearrangement joins TRBV27 to TRBJ1-2; D perhaps matches TRBD1 (6 bases). The CDR3 spans 15 residues. The germline V and J ends were trimmed by 5 bases and 1 base, with 14 bases remaining between them. The germline gives CDR1 MNHEY, CDR2 SMNVEV (reference sequence).

The rearrangement links TRBV5-1 to TRBJ2-7, with D perhaps TRBD2 (6 bases). The CDR3 extends over 15 amino acids. Trimming pared 5 bases from V and 2 bases from J, leaving 17 bases between. The germline V gene has CDR1 SGHRS and CDR2 YFSETQ. CDR3 coding DNA: TGCGCCAGCAGTCCAACGCGGGAAGAGGCCTACGAGCAGTACTTC. It yields the protein CASSPTREEAYEQYF.

This chain connects TRBV27 to TRBJ2-5; 7 bases line up with TRBD2. Looked up from germline, CDR1 is MNHEY and CDR2 is SMNVEV (reference sequence). This CDR3 has 14 amino acids. Trimming cost V 6 bases and J 1 base; bases outside gene matches: 5. CDR3 sequence (DNA): TGTGCCAGCAGGCCGGGGGGATCCCAAGAGACCCAGTACTTC. This encodes CASRPGGSQETQYF.

This sequence joins TRBV18 and TRBJ2-5; D gene ambiguous. The CDR3 sequence is 13 residues long. The germline V gene has CDR1 KGHSH and CDR2 LQKENI. Trimming left V 0 bases short and J 1 base short, with 3 bases between. The CDR3 sequence is CASSPPGQETQYF. The CDR3 DNA reads TGTGCCAGCTCACCACCGGGCCAAGAGACCCAGTACTTC. The full variable domain, its missing parts supplied by reference TRBV18 and TRBJ2-5, is NAGVMQNPRHLVRRRGQEARLRCSPMKGHSHVYWYRQLPEEGLKFMVYLQKENIIDESGMPKERFSAEFPKEGPSILRIQQVVRGDSAAYFCASSPPGQETQYFGPGTRLLVL.

This chain joins TRBV4-1 and TRBJ1-1; tentatively, D is TRBD1 (6 bases). The CDR3 runs 17 residues. V shed 0 bases and J shed 1 base, with 15 bases lying between them. The germline V gene has CDR1 MGHRA and CDR2 YSYEKL. The CDR3 sequence is CASSQDLVTGKNTEAFF. CDR3 bases: TGCGCCAGCAGCCAAGATTTGGTAACAGGGAAGAACACTGAAGCTTTCTTT.